Sequencing of this T cell receptor (beta chain) was carried out in a study of blood T cells in healthy people across ages. This clonotype came up a few times. Primed by a sample-barcoded 5' primer and a J-beta primer mix, a second PCR proceeded for roughly 7 to 11 cycles. A single record per CDR3 protein comes from TCRdb applying MiXCR to the 5' RACE reads. This table holds more than 1,000,000 distinct CDR3 sequences, under 30% found once. Germline values: CDR1 SGHRS, CDR2 YFSETQ. Between the trimmed V and J ends, which lost 2 bases and 5 bases, there was a span of 16 bases. This CDR3 comprises 15 residues. These data are also associated with another study on T cells of mothers and their children.

The TCR originated in a girl aged 2-10 years in good health. The specimen was blood. V gene TRBV5-1 combines with J gene TRBJ2-5; D is possibly TRBD1 (5 bases). The CDR3 bases are TGCGCCAGCAGCTTTTTATCCCTAGGGGTGGAGACCCAGTACTTC. Protein sequence: CASSFLSLGVETQYF.